The T cell receptor (beta chain) under discussion was sequenced for a study of blood T cell repertoires in COVID-19. Study-wide background: Spain, Italy and the United States supplied samples that represented acute and convalescent COVID-19. Nucleic acid was either cDNA or gDNA, and it came from T cells, B-cell-depleted T cells, or PBMCs.

Authors' data handling: By means of reference gene primer amplification, nucleated cell counts were estimated. The assay was immunoSEQ multiplex PCR, and TCRdb's table has in-frame clones only and misses some. The D gene and trimming were derived from the DNA, and the V and J assignments and clone size from that table. The sample includes approximately 240,000 clones, less than 90% seen only once; the top ten take approximately 5.1%. Germline CDR1 KGHSH, CDR2 LQKENI. The length of the CDR3 is 14 residues. V lost 3 bases and J 4 bases, leaving 11 bases between the germline ends. V usage is TRBV18 and J usage is TRBJ2-3, with D possibly being TRBD2 (5 bases). The receptor's source is a woman aged 55-70 years who had recovered from COVID-19. The sequencing sample was made of peripheral blood. CDR3 nucleotides: TGTGCCAGCTCACCCACCCTGAGGGCAGATACGCAGTATTTT. Translating gives CASSPTLRADTQYF.